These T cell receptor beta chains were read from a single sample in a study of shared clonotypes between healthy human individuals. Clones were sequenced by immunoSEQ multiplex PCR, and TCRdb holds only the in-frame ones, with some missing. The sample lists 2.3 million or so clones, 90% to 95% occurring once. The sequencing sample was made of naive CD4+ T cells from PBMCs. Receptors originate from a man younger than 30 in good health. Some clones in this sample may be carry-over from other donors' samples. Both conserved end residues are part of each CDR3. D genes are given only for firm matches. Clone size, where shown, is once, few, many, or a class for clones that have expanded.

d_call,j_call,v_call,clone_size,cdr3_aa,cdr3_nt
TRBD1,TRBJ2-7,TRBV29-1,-,CSVRIGTVSYEQYF,TGCAGCGTACGTATTGGGACAGTTTCCTACGAGCAGTACTTC
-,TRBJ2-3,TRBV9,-,CASSPSADTQYF,TGTGCCAGCAGCCCTAGTGCAGATACGCAGTATTTT
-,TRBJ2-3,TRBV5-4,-,CASMQWDTDTQYF,TGTGCCAGCATGCAGTGGGACACAGATACGCAGTATTTT
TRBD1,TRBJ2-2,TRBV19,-,CASSTDRGQNTGELFF,TGTGCCAGTAGTACCGACAGGGGCCAGAACACCGGGGAGCTGTTTTTT
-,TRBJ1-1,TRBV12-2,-,CASRCVAGPQRGAFF,TGTGCAAGTCGTTGTGTGGCGGGGCCCCAGAGAGGAGCTTTCTTT
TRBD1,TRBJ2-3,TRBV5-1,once,CASSLATGGRRGTDTQYF,TGCGCCAGCAGCTTGGCCACAGGGGGCAGGCGCGGCACAGATACGCAGTATTTT
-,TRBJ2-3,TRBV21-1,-,CASRLFVAGTQYF,TGTGCCAGCCGCCTTTTTGTAGCGGGAACGCAGTATTTT
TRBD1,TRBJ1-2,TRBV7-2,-,CASSPTGGGWGYGYTF,TGTGCCAGCAGCCCCACGGGAGGGGGCTGGGGCTATGGCTACACCTTC
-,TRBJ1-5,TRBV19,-,CASKALSGSNQPQHF,TGTGCCAGTAAGGCCCTTAGCGGAAGCAATCAGCCCCAGCATTTT
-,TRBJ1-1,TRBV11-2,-,CASGQSGTLNTEAFF,TGTGCCAGCGGCCAATCCGGGACACTGAACACTGAAGCTTTCTTT
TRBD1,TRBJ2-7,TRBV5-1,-,CASSLAPGGADNEQYF,TGCGCCAGCAGCTTGGCACCAGGGGGCGCGGACAACGAGCAGTACTTC
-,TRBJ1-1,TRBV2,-,CASSGVGGPNTEAFF,TGTGCCAGCAGTGGTGTCGGCGGGCCGAACACTGAAGCTTTCTTT
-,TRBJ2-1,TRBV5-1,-,CASSSGGVSYNEQFF,TGCGCCAGCAGCTCTGGAGGAGTCTCCTACAATGAGCAGTTCTTC
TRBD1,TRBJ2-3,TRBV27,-,CASSKTGGSPDTQYF,TGTGCCAGCAGTAAGACAGGGGGCTCCCCAGATACGCAGTATTTT
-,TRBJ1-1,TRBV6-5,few,CASSYSWQGNTEAFF,TGTGCCAGCAGTTACTCGTGGCAGGGGAACACTGAAGCTTTCTTT
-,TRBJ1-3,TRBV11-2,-,CASSIGAGNTIYF,TGTGCCAGCAGCATCGGGGCTGGAAACACCATATATTTT
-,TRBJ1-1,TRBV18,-,CASSEDSEAFF,TGTGCCAGCTCAGAGGACAGTGAAGCTTTCTTT
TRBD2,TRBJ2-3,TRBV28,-,CASSFGTSGQEDTQYF,TGTGCCAGCAGTTTTGGGACTAGCGGGCAAGAGGATACGCAGTATTTT
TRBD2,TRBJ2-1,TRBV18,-,CASSEGLAGFYNEQFF,TGTGCCAGCTCAGAAGGACTAGCGGGATTCTACAATGAGCAGTTCTTC
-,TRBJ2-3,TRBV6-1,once,CASSEGPSRGDTQYF,TGTGCCAGCAGTGAAGGACCGAGCCGGGGAGATACGCAGTATTTT
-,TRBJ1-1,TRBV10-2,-,CASSEKGFTEAFF,TGCGCCAGCAGTGAGAAGGGGTTCACTGAAGCTTTCTTT
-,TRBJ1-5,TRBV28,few,CASSLTGNHQPQHF,TGTGCCAGCAGTTTAACCGGGAATCATCAGCCCCAGCATTTT
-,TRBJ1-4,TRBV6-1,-,CASSAAMGQNEKLFF,TGTGCCAGCAGCGCAGCGATGGGCCAGAATGAAAAACTGTTTTTT
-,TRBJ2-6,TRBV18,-,CASSPPPRTTSGANVLTF,TGTGCCAGCTCACCACCCCCCAGGACGACTTCTGGGGCCAACGTCCTGACTTTC
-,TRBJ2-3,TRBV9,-,CASSAHTDTQYF,TGTGCCAGCAGCGCTCACACAGATACGCAGTATTTT